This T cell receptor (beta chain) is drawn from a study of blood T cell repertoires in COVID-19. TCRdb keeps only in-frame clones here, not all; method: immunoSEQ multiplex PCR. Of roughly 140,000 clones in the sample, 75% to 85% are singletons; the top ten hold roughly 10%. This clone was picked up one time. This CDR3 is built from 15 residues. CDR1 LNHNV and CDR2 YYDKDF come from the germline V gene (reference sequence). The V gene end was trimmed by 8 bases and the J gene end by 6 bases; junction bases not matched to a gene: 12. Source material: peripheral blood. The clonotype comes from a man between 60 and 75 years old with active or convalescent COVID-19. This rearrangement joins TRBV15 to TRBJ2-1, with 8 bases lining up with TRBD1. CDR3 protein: CATFGQGKSFNEQFF. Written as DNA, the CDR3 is TGTGCCACCTTCGGACAGGGAAAATCATTCAATGAGCAGTTCTTC.